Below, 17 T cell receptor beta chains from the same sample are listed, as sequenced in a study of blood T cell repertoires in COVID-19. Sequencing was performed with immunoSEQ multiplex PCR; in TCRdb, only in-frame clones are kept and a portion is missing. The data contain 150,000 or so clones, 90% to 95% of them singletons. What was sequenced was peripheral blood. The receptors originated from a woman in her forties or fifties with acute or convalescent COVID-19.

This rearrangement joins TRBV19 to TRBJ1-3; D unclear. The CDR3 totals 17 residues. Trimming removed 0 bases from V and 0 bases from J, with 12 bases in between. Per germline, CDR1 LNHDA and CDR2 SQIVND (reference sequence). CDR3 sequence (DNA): TGTGCCAGTAGTATAGATGGAGGGAAGGCCTCTGGAAACACCATATATTTT. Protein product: CASSIDGGKASGNTIYF.

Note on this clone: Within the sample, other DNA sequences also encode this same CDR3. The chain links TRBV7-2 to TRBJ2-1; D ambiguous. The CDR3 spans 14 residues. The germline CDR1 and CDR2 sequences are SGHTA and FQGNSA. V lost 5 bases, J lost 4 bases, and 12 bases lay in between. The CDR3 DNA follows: TGTGCCAGCAGCCTAAGAGGAACGTACAATGAGCAGTTCTTC. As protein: CASSLRGTYNEQFF.

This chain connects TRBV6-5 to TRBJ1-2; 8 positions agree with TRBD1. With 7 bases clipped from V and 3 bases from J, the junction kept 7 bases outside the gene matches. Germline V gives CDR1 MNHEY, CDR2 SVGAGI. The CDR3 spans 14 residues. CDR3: CASNPQGVDYGYTF. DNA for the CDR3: TGTGCCAGCAACCCACAGGGGGTGGACTATGGCTACACCTTC.

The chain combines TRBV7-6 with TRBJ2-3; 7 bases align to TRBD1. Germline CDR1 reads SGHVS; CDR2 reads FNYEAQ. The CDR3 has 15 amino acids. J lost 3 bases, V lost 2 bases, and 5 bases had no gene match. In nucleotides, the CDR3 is TGTGCCAGCAGCTTATTGGTGACAGGGACAGATACGCAGTATTTT. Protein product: CASSLLVTGTDTQYF.

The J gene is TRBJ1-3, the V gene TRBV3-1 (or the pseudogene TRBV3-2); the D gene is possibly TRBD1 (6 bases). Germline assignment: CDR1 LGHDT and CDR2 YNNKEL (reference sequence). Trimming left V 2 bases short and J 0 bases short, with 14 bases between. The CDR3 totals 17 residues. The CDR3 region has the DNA TGTGCCAGCAGCCAAACCGACAGGCCTCTCTCTGGAAACACCATATATTTT. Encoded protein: CASSQTDRPLSGNTIYF.

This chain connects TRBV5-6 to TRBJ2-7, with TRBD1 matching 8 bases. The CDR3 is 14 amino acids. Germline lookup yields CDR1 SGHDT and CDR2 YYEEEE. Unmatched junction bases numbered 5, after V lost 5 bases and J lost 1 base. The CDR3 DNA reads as TGTGCCAGCAGTCACAGGGGGGCGTCCTACGAGCAGTACTTC. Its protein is CASSHRGASYEQYF.

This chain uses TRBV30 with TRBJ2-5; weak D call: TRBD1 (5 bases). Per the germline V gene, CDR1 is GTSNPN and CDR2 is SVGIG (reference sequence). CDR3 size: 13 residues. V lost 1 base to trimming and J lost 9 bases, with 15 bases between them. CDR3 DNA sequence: TGTGCCTGGAGTGAGGGGAATTTCATGGCCCAGTACTTC. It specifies CAWSEGNFMAQYF.

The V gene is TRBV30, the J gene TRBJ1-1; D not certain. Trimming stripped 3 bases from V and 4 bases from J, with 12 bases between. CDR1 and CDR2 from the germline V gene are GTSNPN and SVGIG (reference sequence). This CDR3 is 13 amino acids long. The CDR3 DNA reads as TGTGCCTGGAGACTAAACCCGGGCACTGAAGCTTTCTTT. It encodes CAWRLNPGTEAFF.

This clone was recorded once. CDR3 sequence (DNA): TGCGCCAGCAGAAAAACAGGGGCCGCTGCCAATTTGAACACTGAAGCTTTCTTT. It is translated as CASRKTGAAANLNTEAFF. This chain links TRBV4-1 with TRBJ1-1; 7 bases align to TRBD1. CDR1 is MGHRA, CDR2 YSYEKL, per germline. The CDR3 is 18 residues long. V shed 6 bases and J 0 bases; nucleotides not matched to a gene: 16.

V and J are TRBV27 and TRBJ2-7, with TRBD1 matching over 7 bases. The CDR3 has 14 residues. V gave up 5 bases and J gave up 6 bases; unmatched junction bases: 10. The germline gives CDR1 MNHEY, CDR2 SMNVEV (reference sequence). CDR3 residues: CASSHWDREGEQYF. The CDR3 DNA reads TGTGCCAGCAGTCATTGGGACAGAGAAGGCGAGCAGTACTTC.

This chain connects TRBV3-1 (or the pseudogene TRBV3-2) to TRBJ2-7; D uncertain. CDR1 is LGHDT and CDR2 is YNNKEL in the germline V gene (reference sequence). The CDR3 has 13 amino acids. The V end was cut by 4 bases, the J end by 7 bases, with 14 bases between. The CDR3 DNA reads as TGTGCCAGCAGCCTAACGGGTCGGGTTGAGCAGTACTTC. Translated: CASSLTGRVEQYF.

CDR3 region: CASSLVGGMIQETQYF. CDR3 nucleotides: TGTGCCAGCAGCTTAGTAGGCGGGATGATCCAAGAGACCCAGTACTTC. The genes are TRBV7-2 and TRBJ2-5, with D possibly matching TRBD2 (6 bases). The V and J ends lost 1 base and 1 base respectively, with 13 bases between them. There are 16 residues in the CDR3. Looked up from germline, CDR1 is SGHTA and CDR2 is FQGNSA.

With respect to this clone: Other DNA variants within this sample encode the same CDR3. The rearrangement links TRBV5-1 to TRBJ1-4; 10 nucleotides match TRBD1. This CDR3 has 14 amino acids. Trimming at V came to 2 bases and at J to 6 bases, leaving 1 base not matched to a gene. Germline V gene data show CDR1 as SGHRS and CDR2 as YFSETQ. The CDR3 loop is CASSFGQGDEKLFF. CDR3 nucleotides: TGCGCCAGCAGCTTTGGACAGGGGGATGAAAAACTGTTTTTT. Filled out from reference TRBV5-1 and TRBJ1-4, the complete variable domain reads KAGVTQTPRYLIKTRGQQVTLSCSPISGHRSVSWYQQTPGQGLQFLFEYFSETQRNKGNFPGRFSGRQFSNSRSEMNVSTLELGDSALYLCASSFGQGDEKLFFGSGTQLSVL.

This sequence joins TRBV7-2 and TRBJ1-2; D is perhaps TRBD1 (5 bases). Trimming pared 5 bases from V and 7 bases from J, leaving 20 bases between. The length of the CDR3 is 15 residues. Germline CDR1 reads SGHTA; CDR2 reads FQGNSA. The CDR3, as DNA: TGTGCCAGCAGCCCCCAAGGTTCAGGGTCGGGTGGCTACACCTTC. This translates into CASSPQGSGSGGYTF.

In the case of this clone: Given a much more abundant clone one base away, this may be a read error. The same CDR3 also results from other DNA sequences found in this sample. The CDR3 sequence: CASSPRGNSPLHF. For the CDR3, the DNA is TGTGCCAGCAGCCCCCGGGGAAATTCACCCCTCCACTTT. The chain couples TRBV3-1 (or the pseudogene TRBV3-2) to TRBJ1-6, with D uncertain. V dropped 4 bases and J dropped 7 bases, with 8 bases sitting between them. CDR1 is LGHDT and CDR2 is YNNKEL in the germline V gene (reference sequence). This CDR3 has 13 residues.

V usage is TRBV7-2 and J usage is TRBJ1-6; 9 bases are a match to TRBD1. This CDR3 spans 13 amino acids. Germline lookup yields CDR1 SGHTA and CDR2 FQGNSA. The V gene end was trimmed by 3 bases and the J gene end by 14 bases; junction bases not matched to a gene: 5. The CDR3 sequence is CASSFRQGVTLHF. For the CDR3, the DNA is TGTGCCAGCAGCTTCAGACAGGGGGTTACCCTCCACTTT.

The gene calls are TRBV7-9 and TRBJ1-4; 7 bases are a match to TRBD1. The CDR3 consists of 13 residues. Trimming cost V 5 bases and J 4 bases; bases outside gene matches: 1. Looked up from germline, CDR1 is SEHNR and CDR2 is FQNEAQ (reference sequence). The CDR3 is CASSNRGNEKLFF. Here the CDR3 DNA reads TGTGCCAGCAGCAACAGGGGTAATGAAAAACTGTTTTTT.